These 21 T cell receptor beta chains were sequenced from one sample in a study of T-cell memory formation after mild COVID-19. TCRdb reprocessed the 5' RACE reads via MiXCR and lists one record per CDR3 protein. Of hundreds of thousands of distinct CDR3 sequences in the sample, around 20% are singletons; the top ten hold 7.5% to 9.5%. The sequenced sample consisted of PBMCs or a T cell subset sorted from them (not recorded which). These receptors all stem from an adult woman who had mild COVID-19 (a few samples of this study predate the infection). Cell type and time point are not known.

V gene TRBV7-9 combines with J gene TRBJ2-7; a possible D gene is TRBD1 (6 bases). The germline V and J ends were trimmed by 2 bases and 3 bases, with 14 bases remaining between them. This CDR3 spans 15 amino acids. Germline V gene sequence: CDR1 SEHNR, CDR2 FQNEAQ (reference sequence). The CDR3 sequence: CASSLSRRGNYEQYF. CDR3 nucleotides: TGTGCCAGCAGCTTATCCCGAAGGGGGAACTACGAGCAGTACTTC.

The V call is TRBV20-1, the J call TRBJ1-1; maybe TRBD1 (6 bases). The CDR3 extends over 12 amino acids. Germline CDR1 and CDR2: DFQATT and SNEGSKA (reference sequence). V was clipped by 0 bases and J by 10 bases, with 12 bases between them. CDR3 sequence (DNA): TGCAGTGCTAGAGATGGGGGGGCGATAGCTTTCTTT. Its translation: CSARDGGAIAFF.

The chain combines TRBV24-1 with TRBJ2-1; 11 bases match TRBD2. The V and J ends lost 3 bases and 7 bases, in that order; junction bases with no gene match: 7. Germline CDR1 and CDR2: KGHDR and SFDVKD. The CDR3 totals 16 residues. The CDR3 spells CATSDTGLAGLNEQFF. Written as DNA, the CDR3 is TGTGCCACCAGTGATACAGGACTAGCGGGCTTAAATGAGCAGTTCTTC.

This clonotype has just a few counts. Germline and junction disagree at one end, which may indicate a read error. The V call is TRBV7-9, the J call TRBJ2-1; D perhaps matches TRBD1 (5 bases). Germline CDR1 is SEHNR and CDR2 is FQNEAQ (reference sequence). This CDR3 comprises 9 residues. For the CDR3, the DNA is TGTGCCAGCAGCTCTCAGGGAAGCTTC. Translating it yields CASSSQGSF.

The J gene is TRBJ2-5, the V gene TRBV6-5; D unclear. The V gene lost 2 bases and the J gene lost 6 bases, with 7 bases spanning the gap. In germline, CDR1 is MNHEY, CDR2 SVGAGI. The CDR3 spans 12 residues. The CDR3 DNA is TGTGCCAGCAGTTACACCGGAAAGACCCAGTACTTC. Translation: CASSYTGKTQYF.

This clonotype has a handful of counts. The chain employs TRBV11-2 and TRBJ2-7; 10 bases match TRBD1. The CDR3 sequence is 14 residues long. With 6 bases clipped from V and 7 bases from J, the junction kept 9 bases outside the gene matches. CDR1 is SGHAT, CDR2 FQNNGV, per germline. CDR3: CASSPLRGQGEQYF. The CDR3 DNA follows: TGTGCCAGCAGTCCACTTAGGGGACAGGGGGAGCAGTACTTC.

This chain uses TRBV27 with TRBJ2-2; possible D gene TRBD1, 5 bases. Germline values: CDR1 MNHEY, CDR2 SMNVEV (reference sequence). This CDR3 spans 14 amino acids. The V end was cut by 6 bases, the J end by 4 bases, with 12 bases between. In nucleotides, the CDR3 is TGTGCCAGCAGCCTACAGGTGGGCACCGGGGAGCTGTTTTTT. Its translation: CASSLQVGTGELFF.

This clonotype has ten or more counts. The chain links TRBV7-9 to TRBJ2-7; D unresolved. The CDR3 consists of 13 residues. V lost 4 bases and J 3 bases, leaving 10 bases between the germline ends. Germline CDR1 is SEHNR and CDR2 is FQNEAQ (reference sequence). In DNA form, the CDR3 reads TGTGCCAGCAGCTCAGATACCATCTACGAGCAGTACTTC. Residues: CASSSDTIYEQYF.

This clonotype was observed a handful of times. The chain couples TRBV12-3 or TRBV12-4 to TRBJ2-5; D uncertain. Trimming left V 7 bases short and J 1 base short, with 10 bases between. The CDR3 extends over 13 amino acids. The CDR3 sequence: CASMIRFQETQYF. In nucleotides, the CDR3 is TGTGCCAGCATGATCAGGTTCCAAGAGACCCAGTACTTC.

This clonotype was counted between two and nine times. The rearrangement uses TRBV27 and TRBJ1-1, with a tentative D call TRBD1 (6 bases). This CDR3 is 16 amino acids long. CDR1 and CDR2 (germline): MNHEY, SMNVEV (reference sequence). V was clipped by 4 bases and J by 5 bases, with 20 bases between them. DNA for the CDR3: TGTGCCAGCAGTTCCCGACAGGAGATCGTTTCGACTGAAGCTTTCTTT. Amino acid sequence: CASSSRQEIVSTEAFF.

V usage is TRBV6-6 and J usage is TRBJ1-2, with D tentatively TRBD1 (5 bases). V shed 3 bases and J shed 8 bases, with 13 bases lying between them. This CDR3 has 13 amino acids. Germline CDR1 reads MNHNY; CDR2 reads SVGAGI (reference sequence). The CDR3 nucleotides read TGTGCCAGCAGTTATGGGGGATCGGACGGCTACACCTTC. Amino acid sequence: CASSYGGSDGYTF.

A few counts support this clonotype. This chain links TRBV5-1 with TRBJ1-4, with TRBD1 matching 10 bases. Germline V gene sequence: CDR1 SGHRS, CDR2 YFSETQ. The CDR3 has 16 amino acids. V lost 1 base, J lost 7 bases, and 7 bases stayed unmatched. The CDR3 loop is CASSLTRQGASEKLFF. The CDR3 DNA sequence: TGCGCCAGCAGCTTGACTCGACAGGGGGCGAGTGAAAAACTGTTTTTT. The full variable domain, completed using reference TRBV5-1 and TRBJ1-4, is KAGVTQTPRYLIKTRGQQVTLSCSPISGHRSVSWYQQTPGQGLQFLFEYFSETQRNKGNFPGRFSGRQFSNSRSEMNVSTLELGDSALYLCASSLTRQGASEKLFFGSGTQLSVL.

The chain has TRBV2 and TRBJ2-4; D is perhaps TRBD1 or TRBD2 (5 bases each). With 4 bases removed from V and 7 bases from J, the gap between germline ends came to 20 bases. The CDR3 consists of 16 residues. Germline CDR1 is SNHLY and CDR2 is FYNNEI. This chain's CDR3 is CASSVSGTAAVNIQYF. Here the CDR3 DNA reads TGTGCCAGCAGTGTTTCCGGGACCGCGGCAGTGAACATTCAGTACTTC.

In its sample, this clonotype was seen a few times. The rearrangement uses TRBV12-3 or TRBV12-4 and TRBJ2-7; the match to TRBD2 covers 8 bases. V was clipped by 1 base and J by 5 bases; unmatched bases: 10. The CDR3 has 16 amino acids. This CDR3 reads CASSLESAGGRNEQYF. The DNA of the CDR3 is TGTGCCAGCAGTTTAGAGTCTGCGGGGGGAAGAAACGAGCAGTACTTC.

V is TRBV6-2 or TRBV6-3 and J is TRBJ2-1; the D gene is possibly TRBD2 (6 bases). Germline V gives CDR1 MNHEY, CDR2 SVGEGT. V was pared by 2 bases and J by 0 bases, with 8 bases between. The CDR3 totals 15 residues. The CDR3 here is CASSYGGFSYNEQFF. The CDR3 nucleotides read TGTGCCAGCAGTTACGGGGGGTTCTCCTACAATGAGCAGTTCTTC.

The chain uses TRBV29-1 and TRBJ2-1; D gene ambiguous. Germline V lookup: CDR1 SQVTM, CDR2 ANQGSEA. This CDR3 is built from 14 residues. V was trimmed by 3 bases and J by 3 bases, leaving 12 bases between them. In DNA form, the CDR3 reads TGCAGCGTTGAGATACTTGCTATCTACAATGAGCAGTTCTTC. Encoded protein: CSVEILAIYNEQFF.

A few counts support this clonotype. This sequence joins TRBV11-1 and TRBJ2-5, with 7 positions matching TRBD2. This CDR3 has 15 residues. CDR1 is SGHAT and CDR2 is FQDESV in the germline V gene (reference sequence). Germline trimming cut 4 bases from V and 5 bases from J; bases unmatched to any gene: 10. CDR3 nucleotides: TGTGCCAGCAGCTCCGACGGGAGGTCGGTGGAGACCCAGTACTTC. Its protein product is CASSSDGRSVETQYF.

The J gene is TRBJ1-2, the V gene TRBV5-1; D is perhaps TRBD1 (6 bases). The V gene lost 0 bases and the J gene lost 2 bases, with 11 bases spanning the gap. Germline V lookup: CDR1 SGHRS, CDR2 YFSETQ. The CDR3 loop spans 15 amino acids. Here the CDR3 reads CASSLGQAANYGYTF. Written as DNA, the CDR3 is TGCGCCAGCAGCTTGGGACAGGCGGCGAACTATGGCTACACCTTC. The full variable domain, rest sourced from reference TRBV5-1 and TRBJ1-2, is KAGVTQTPRYLIKTRGQQVTLSCSPISGHRSVSWYQQTPGQGLQFLFEYFSETQRNKGNFPGRFSGRQFSNSRSEMNVSTLELGDSALYLCASSLGQAANYGYTFGSGTRLTVV.

This chain uses TRBV6-5 with TRBJ1-1; 8 bases agree with TRBD1. CDR3 length equals 17 residues. V dropped 0 bases and J dropped 0; count of bases not matched to a gene: 6. Germline V gene data show CDR1 as MNHEY and CDR2 as SVGAGI. The CDR3 here is CASSYSTRGRMNTEAFF. The CDR3 region has the DNA TGTGCCAGCAGTTACTCGACCAGGGGGCGGATGAACACTGAAGCTTTCTTT.

The sample holds many counts of this clonotype. The chain has TRBV4-3 and TRBJ2-3; D gene uncertain. V lost 0 bases, J lost 2 bases, and 3 bases lay in between. Germline V gene sequence: CDR1 LGHNA, CDR2 YSLEER. The CDR3 consists of 13 residues. The CDR3 loop reads CASSQDLTDTQYF. In DNA form, the CDR3 reads TGCGCCAGCAGCCAAGATCTCACAGATACGCAGTATTTT.

This chain links TRBV6-6 with TRBJ2-7, with TRBD1 matching over 8 bases. V gave up 2 bases and J gave up 3 bases; unmatched junction bases: 6. The CDR3 runs to 15 residues. Looked up from germline, CDR1 is MNHNY and CDR2 is SVGAGI (reference sequence). The CDR3 nucleotides are TGTGCCAGCAGTTACCAGACAGGGGCGAGCTACGAGCAGTACTTC. Translated, it gives CASSYQTGASYEQYF.